This TCR beta chain emerged from a study of blood T cells in healthy people across ages. Across the study: Per two T cells, about one barcoded beta molecule was captured through template switching.

The CDR3 runs to 14 residues. Trimming shortened V by 5 bases and J by 2 bases, and 12 bases separated the two germline ends. Germline-derived CDR1 and CDR2 are SGHAT and FQDESV (reference sequence). The authors ran a second PCR of 7 to 11 cycles using a sample-barcoded 5' primer and a J-beta primer mix. TCRdb processed the 5' RACE reads anew with MiXCR; each CDR3 protein has one entry. The data contain around 1.7 million distinct CDR3 sequences, over 25% of them singletons. This clonotype was found a few times. The sequencing sample was made of blood. The receptor's source is a woman aged 30 to 39 in good health. V and J are TRBV11-1 and TRBJ2-5; either TRBD1 or TRBD2 may supply D (5 bases each). CDR3 DNA: TGTGCCAGCAGCGAACGGGACCGGCAAGAGACCCAGTACTTC. Protein: CASSERDRQETQYF. The variable domain in full, completed from reference TRBV11-1 and TRBJ2-5, reads EAEVAQSPRYKITEKSQAVAFWCDPISGHATLYWYRQILGQGPELLVQFQDESVVDDSQLPKDRFSAERLKGVDSTLKIQPAELGDSAMYLCASSERDRQETQYFGPGTRLLVL.